This entry describes one TCR beta chain. A junction end diverges from the germline sequence, so it may reflect a read error. This sample is part of a study of long-term antiretroviral therapy in people with HIV. Study in general: The immediate-ART recommendation dates to 2015, and the earliest samples predate it by about a decade.

This was the immunoSEQ v3.0 assay at survey level. Here immunoSEQ multiplex PCR was the method, and the copy in TCRdb shows in-frame clones only, minus some. The table lists tens of thousands of clones, approximately 84% of them singletons. The germline gives CDR1 MDHEN, CDR2 SYDVKM. This CDR3 spans 12 amino acids. Sample: unsorted PBMCs, taken 2 years after starting antiretroviral therapy. V is TRBV28 and J is TRBJ2-7; either TRBD1 or TRBD2 may fit D (5 bases each). The sequence came from a man aged 50-60 years with HIV. The CDR3 sequence: CASSSEGRTVDF. DNA of the CDR3: TGTGCCAGCAGTTCCGAGGGGCGTACCGTGGACTTC.